The sequence of this TCR beta chain was determined in a study of T cells in Graves' hyperthyroidism and ophthalmopathy. About the research overall: The blood sample was taken at first diagnosis, before treatment began.

Trimming left V 0 bases short and J 7 bases short, with 21 bases between. The CDR3 loop spans 17 amino acids. Per germline, CDR1 MNHEY and CDR2 SVGAGI. Overall study findings and caveats: Most thyroid clonotypes with frequency above 0.001 were detected in blood.

This clonotype has ten or more counts. What it binds is unknown. Reasons for excluding patients were uncontrolled infection, other autoimmune disease, pregnancy or lactation. Diagnosis rested on symptoms, serum thyroxine and TRAb, thyroid ultrasound, and orbital computed tomography. Amplified TCR beta CDR3 regions came from RNA transcripts. HTBI primers drove first-round RT-PCR of the TCR CDR3. TCRdb reprocessed the multiplex PCR reads via MiXCR and lists one record per CDR3 protein. The table shows 220,000 or so distinct CDR3 sequences, with 15% to 20% occurring only once. Source material: blood. The chain employs TRBV6-5 and TRBJ1-2, with a possible D match to TRBD1 (5 bases). The sequence was obtained from a woman between 18 and 29 years old with Graves' ophthalmopathy. The CDR3 DNA follows: TGTGCCAGCAGTTACTCGGGGGAATCTTCACTAGGCGCTGGCTACACCTTC. As protein: CASSYSGESSLGAGYTF.